A single sample gave rise to the 20 T cell receptor beta chains below, sequenced in a study of breast tumors, draining lymph nodes, adjacent tissues. TCRdb called the multiplex PCR reads again in MiXCR, with one record for every CDR3 protein. The sample includes around 300,000 distinct CDR3 sequences, around 31% of them seen just once. Axillary draining lymph nodes of breast cancer patients supplied the node samples. Sequences were obtained from axillary lymph node tissue. All receptors come from a female donor with breast cancer. Some clones in this sample may be carry-over from other donors' samples.

This clonotype was recorded many times. This chain links TRBV20-1 with TRBJ2-7; 7 bases fit TRBD2. The J segment lost 6 bases and the V segment lost 2 bases, leaving 10 bases of the junction unmatched. Looked up from germline, CDR1 is DFQATT and CDR2 is SNEGSKA (reference sequence). The CDR3 is made up of 14 amino acids. The CDR3 DNA follows: TGCAGTGCTAGACTGGCGGGAGTAGGAAGCGAGCAGTACTTC. It specifies CSARLAGVGSEQYF.

Comment on this clonotype: A much larger clone is a single base away; this may be a read error. The rearrangement links TRBV7-6 to TRBJ2-7, with a weak D call TRBD2 (5 bases). The V and J ends lost 0 bases and 5 bases respectively, with 14 bases between them. The length of the CDR3 is 15 residues. Per germline, CDR1 SGHVS and CDR2 FNYEAQ. CDR3 sequence (DNA): TGTGCCAGCAGCTTAGCTTTCGGACTCAACCACGAGCAGTACTTC. It codes for CASSLAFGLNHEQYF. The full variable domain, rest sourced from reference TRBV7-6 and TRBJ2-7, is GAGVSQSPRYKVTKRGQDVALRCDPISGHVSLYWYRQALGQGPEFLTYFNYEAQQDKSGLPNDRFSAERPEGSISTLTIQRTEQRDSAMYRCASSLAFGLNHEQYFGPGTRLTVT.

Remarks on this clonotype: One end of the junction does not line up with germline, which may come from a read error. V and J are TRBV19 and TRBJ1-3; D unclear. The CDR3 totals 13 residues. Germline CDR1 reads LNHDA; CDR2 reads SQIVND (reference sequence). Written as DNA, the CDR3 is TGTGCCAGTAGAAACTTGTCTGGAAACACCATATACTTT. Translating gives CASRNLSGNTIYF.

Ten or more counts support this clonotype. The CDR3, as DNA: TGTGCCTGGAGCTCCGGGACAGGGGGTTACGAGCAGTACTTC. It specifies CAWSSGTGGYEQYF. The chain couples TRBV30 to TRBJ2-7; TRBD1 matches at 11 bases. V gave up 3 bases and J gave up 4 bases; unmatched junction bases: 5. CDR3 length: 14 amino acids. In germline, CDR1 is GTSNPN, CDR2 SVGIG (reference sequence).

The chain combines TRBV5-6 with TRBJ2-5; TRBD2 agrees at 13 bases. Trimming at V came to 4 bases and at J to 6 bases, leaving 6 bases not matched to a gene. Germline CDR1 and CDR2: SGHDT and YYEEEE. This CDR3 has 15 residues. Written as DNA, the CDR3 is TGTGCCAGCAGCCTGTTGGGACTAGCGGGGCAGACCCAGTACTTC. This codes for CASSLLGLAGQTQYF.

In this sample, this clonotype turned up many times. V is TRBV7-8 and J is TRBJ1-5; D may be TRBD1 (5 bases). In germline, CDR1 is SGHVS, CDR2 FQNEAQ. V was cut by 4 bases and J by 2 bases, with 15 bases left in between. This CDR3 comprises 16 residues. The CDR3 here is CASSSRRGTGNQPQHF. In DNA form, the CDR3 reads TGTGCCAGCAGCTCCCGGAGGGGCACCGGCAATCAGCCCCAGCATTTT.

The CDR3 loop reads CASRPLRLTDTQYF. In DNA, the CDR3 is TGTGCCAGCAGACCGTTAAGGCTGACAGATACGCAGTATTTT. This chain uses TRBV6-8 with TRBJ2-3; no clear D. Germline V gene lookup returns CDR1 MNHGY and CDR2 SAAAGT. The CDR3 sequence is 14 residues long. Trimming shortened V by 6 bases and J by 3 bases, and 13 bases separated the two germline ends.

For this clonotype: This may stem from a read error, because a much larger clone lies one nucleotide away. The conserved closing phenylalanine or tryptophan is absent in this CDR3, likely reflecting a read error. The chain couples TRBV6-6 to TRBJ2-1, with 16 nucleotides matching TRBD2. The V gene end was trimmed by 6 bases and the J gene end by 7 bases; junction bases not matched to a gene: 6. Germline V lookup: CDR1 MNHNY, CDR2 SVGAGI (reference sequence). This CDR3 contains 16 residues. As DNA, the CDR3 is TGTGCCAGCAGGGGGGGACTAGCGGGAGGGTTGAATGAGCAGTTCCTC. It is translated as CASRGGLAGGLNEQFL.

This clonotype has ten or more counts. The chain carries TRBV6-4 and TRBJ2-7; TRBD2 agrees at 10 bases. Losses at the gene ends were 3 bases for V and 4 bases for J; bases not matched to a gene: 6. The CDR3 extends over 15 amino acids. Germline CDR1 is MRHNA and CDR2 is SNTAGT. CDR3 DNA sequence: TGTGCCAGCAGTGAGTCGCCTAGCGGGAGTTACGAGCAGTACTTC. Protein product: CASSESPSGSYEQYF.

Remarks on this clonotype: Since a much larger clone is just one base distant, this may be a read error. The gene calls are TRBV7-9 and TRBJ2-4; no clear D gene. The CDR3 contains 15 residues. CDR1 and CDR2 (germline): SEHNR, FQNEAQ (reference sequence). Here the CDR3 reads CASSSLSGGKNIQHF. In nucleotides, the CDR3 is TGTGCCAGCAGCTCACTGTCCGGTGGCAAAAACATTCAGCACTTC.

This clonotype appeared many times. V gene TRBV12-3 or TRBV12-4 combines with J gene TRBJ2-3, with TRBD2 matching over 8 bases. V was clipped by 5 bases and J by 1 base; unmatched bases: 8. The CDR3 totals 16 residues. This chain's CDR3 is CASSPRAGVRTDTQYF. In DNA, the CDR3 is TGTGCCAGCAGTCCCCGAGCGGGAGTCCGCACAGATACGCAGTATTTT.

This clonotype was found many times. The rearrangement uses TRBV20-1 and TRBJ1-5; perhaps TRBD1 as D (6 bases). Germline V gene lookup returns CDR1 DFQATT and CDR2 SNEGSKA (reference sequence). There are 12 residues in the CDR3. The V end lost 7 bases, the J end lost 6 bases, and 13 bases lay between the germline ends. The CDR3 sequence is CSVGQGTQPQHF. CDR3 nucleotides: TGCAGTGTGGGCCAGGGGACTCAGCCCCAGCATTTT.

This clonotype was counted only a few times. This chain connects TRBV28 to TRBJ1-6, with D possibly matching TRBD1 (5 bases). There are 16 residues in the CDR3. Trimming removed 8 bases at V and 0 bases at J, with 14 bases between. Germline loops: CDR1 MDHEN, CDR2 SYDVKM. The CDR3 region is CASARDLSSYNSPLHF. The DNA for the CDR3 is TGTGCCAGCGCTAGGGACCTGAGCTCCTATAATTCACCCCTCCACTTT. Variable domain in full (rest from reference TRBV28 and TRBJ1-6): DVKVTQSSRYLVKRTGEKVFLECVQDMDHENMFWYRQDPGLGLRLIYFSYDVKMKEKGDIPEGYSVSREKKERFSLILESASTNQTSMYLCASARDLSSYNSPLHFGNGTRLTVT.

This chain joins TRBV24-1 and TRBJ2-2, with TRBD2 identical over 10 bases. This CDR3 contains 20 residues. Germline V CDR1 and CDR2: KGHDR, SFDVKD. J gave up 6 bases and V 5 bases, and 20 bases lay outside the gene matches. Here the CDR3 reads CATSARDQFRASGSPGELFF. CDR3 sequence (DNA): TGTGCCACCAGTGCTAGAGATCAGTTCCGGGCTAGCGGGAGTCCCGGGGAGCTGTTTTTT.

The V gene is TRBV19, the J gene TRBJ2-2, with TRBD2 matching 7 bases. Germline V gives CDR1 LNHDA, CDR2 SQIVND (reference sequence). There are 16 residues in the CDR3. V lost 4 bases to trimming and J lost 0 bases; unmatched junction nucleotides: 5. Here the CDR3 DNA reads TGTGCCAGTAGTACGCGGGGGAGTTCGAACACCGGGGAGCTGTTTTTT. Amino acids: CASSTRGSSNTGELFF.

This clonotype occurred many times. The V call is TRBV10-3, the J call TRBJ1-6; D is possibly TRBD1 (5 bases). This CDR3 has 14 amino acids. Trimming left V 3 bases short and J 5 bases short, with 8 bases between. Germline V CDR1 and CDR2: ENHRY, SYGVKD. The CDR3 reads CAISDQGNNSPLHF. The CDR3 nucleotides are TGTGCCATCAGTGATCAGGGAAATAATTCACCCCTCCACTTT.

This clonotype was detected many times. The chain combines TRBV6-5 with TRBJ1-5; no firm D call. The CDR3 contains 14 residues. Deletions cut 0 bases from V and 7 bases from J, with 10 bases between. Germline V gene data show CDR1 as MNHEY and CDR2 as SVGAGI. The CDR3 protein is CASSYSPHSQPQHF. The CDR3 DNA reads TGTGCCAGCAGTTACTCCCCCCACAGCCAGCCCCAGCATTTT.

A few counts support this clonotype. Since a much larger clone is just one base distant, this may be a read error. No conserved phenylalanine or tryptophan ends this CDR3, so it is likely a read error. The CDR3 reads CASSRDRGQETQYL. As DNA, the CDR3 is TGTGCTAGCAGCCGGGACAGGGGGCAAGAGACCCAGTACCTC. The V gene is TRBV7-9, the J gene TRBJ2-5; 11 bases line up with TRBD1. This CDR3 is built from 14 residues. The V gene's germline CDR1 is SEHNR and CDR2 FQNEAQ (reference sequence).

In this sample, this clonotype turned up many times. The chain recombines TRBV2 with TRBJ2-5; 13 nucleotides agree with TRBD2. V trimming: 7 bases; J trimming: 4 bases; junction bases outside the gene matches: 6. Germline V CDR1 and CDR2: SNHLY, FYNNEI. The CDR3 is made up of 15 amino acids. Here the CDR3 DNA reads TGTGCCAGCAACGGACTAGCGGGAGTAGGAGAGACCCAGTACTTC. Amino acid sequence: CASNGLAGVGETQYF.

J is TRBJ1-2 and V is TRBV20-1, with no clear D. With 0 bases removed from V and 8 bases from J, the gap between germline ends came to 10 bases. This CDR3 spans 12 amino acids. Germline CDR1 is DFQATT and CDR2 is SNEGSKA (reference sequence). CDR3 sequence reads: CSARETLGGYTF. The CDR3, as DNA: TGCAGTGCTAGAGAAACTTTAGGAGGCTACACCTTC.